This entry lists 21 T cell receptor beta chains sequenced from one sample in a study of post-analysis software for immune sequencing data. Study results and caveats: A handful of TRBV segments appeared more often in patients than in controls, and TRBV5-6, TRBV5-1 and TRBV20-1 were among these.

These receptors are not linked to any known antigen. TCR beta cDNA libraries had unique molecular identifiers. TCRdb reprocessed the PCR reads via MiXCR and lists one record per CDR3 protein. Among 350,000 to 450,000 distinct CDR3 sequences listed, 39% were seen once. Sequencing was done on a sample of blood. These receptors were collected from a girl aged 2 to 10 with multiple sclerosis.

This chain links TRBV19 with TRBJ2-5, with TRBD2 matching over 7 bases. The tail of the sequence fits TRBJ2-7 better, so the J call may be wrong. The CDR3 totals 15 residues. Germline CDR1 reads LNHDA; CDR2 reads SQIVND (reference sequence). CDR3 sequence: CASSIVEAGSDEQYF. CDR3 coding DNA: TGTGCCAGTAGTATAGTGGAAGCGGGATCGGACGAGCAGTACTTC.

There are a few counts of this clonotype. The chain links TRBV20-1 to TRBJ2-7, with a tentative D call TRBD1 (5 bases). Germline CDR1 reads DFQATT; CDR2 reads SNEGSKA (reference sequence). CDR3 size: 14 residues. V was clipped by 0 bases and J by 4 bases, with 13 bases between them. CDR3 amino acids: CSARDMGQVYEQYF. The CDR3 DNA reads TGCAGTGCTAGAGATATGGGGCAGGTATACGAGCAGTACTTC.

The chain combines TRBV15 with TRBJ1-4, with unresolved D. V lost 1 base and J lost 8, with 17 bases in between. The CDR3 is 16 amino acids. In germline, CDR1 is LNHNV, CDR2 YYDKDF (reference sequence). In DNA, the CDR3 is TGTGCCACCAGCAGAGGAAGTATAGTGGGCACCGAAAAACTGTTTTTT. Translated, it gives CATSRGSIVGTEKLFF.

Only a few counts were recorded for this clonotype. The chain links TRBV20-1 to TRBJ2-7; D possibly corresponds to TRBD2 (6 bases). Trimming removed 4 bases at V and 0 bases at J, with 22 bases between. The CDR3 is made up of 17 amino acids. From germline, CDR1 is DFQATT and CDR2 SNEGSKA (reference sequence). In nucleotides, the CDR3 is TGCAGTGCTATCTTCCCTAGCGTGAAAACCAGCTCCTACGAGCAGTACTTC. It is translated as CSAIFPSVKTSSYEQYF.

This clonotype was counted between two and nine times. The chain combines TRBV6-5 with TRBJ2-7; 8 nucleotides line up with TRBD1. The V gene end was trimmed by 6 bases and the J gene end by 2 bases; junction bases not matched to a gene: 3. The CDR3 has 13 residues. Germline CDR1 reads MNHEY; CDR2 reads SVGAGI. CDR3 bases: TGTGCCAGCAGAGACAGGGGCCCCTACGAGCAGTACTTC. It is translated as CASRDRGPYEQYF.

There are a few counts of this clonotype. The rearrangement uses TRBV6-5 and TRBJ2-1; 13 nucleotides match TRBD2. Germline V lookup: CDR1 MNHEY, CDR2 SVGAGI. Trimming removed 5 bases from V and 7 bases from J; junction bases left unmatched: 8. The CDR3 has 16 residues. CDR3 residues: CASSPGLAGALNEQFF. The CDR3 nucleotides read TGTGCCAGCAGTCCCGGACTAGCGGGAGCTTTAAATGAGCAGTTCTTC.

This clonotype has more than one count but fewer than ten. The chain is built from TRBV6-1 and TRBJ1-2; D unclear. The CDR3 covers 14 residues. In germline, CDR1 is MNHNS, CDR2 SASEGT. V lost 1 base and J 8 bases, leaving 14 bases between the germline ends. In DNA form, the CDR3 reads TGTGCCAGCAGTGAAGAAGGATTTTTCTCCGGCTACACCTTC. Its protein is CASSEEGFFSGYTF.

This chain joins TRBV20-1 and TRBJ1-2, with unresolved D. Trimming removed 1 base from V and 4 bases from J, with 19 bases in between. Germline CDR1 DFQATT, CDR2 SNEGSKA (reference sequence). The CDR3 covers 16 residues. CDR3 residues: CSARAWLLGPFYGYTF. The CDR3 DNA reads as TGCAGTGCTAGAGCTTGGCTCTTAGGCCCCTTCTATGGCTACACCTTC.

This clonotype appeared a few times. The chain carries TRBV6-5 and TRBJ1-2; 7 bases fit TRBD1. Looked up from germline, CDR1 is MNHEY and CDR2 is SVGAGI. The CDR3 covers 15 residues. The V segment lost 5 bases and the J segment 3 bases; nucleotides outside the gene matches: 9. The CDR3 DNA follows: TGTGCCAGCAGTCTAAATGCCGGGACAGACTATGGCTACACCTTC. It yields the protein CASSLNAGTDYGYTF.

The chain uses TRBV12-3 or TRBV12-4 and TRBJ1-5, with D possibly being TRBD1 (6 bases). The ends were cut back, 5 bases at V and 10 bases at J, with 18 bases in the middle. This CDR3 region has 14 residues. In DNA, the CDR3 is TGTGCCAGCAGTCCGTCCGGGACACGGGAACCCCAGCATTTT. It encodes CASSPSGTREPQHF.

For the CDR3, the DNA is TGTGCCACCAGTGACCACGACGGATACACAGATACGCAGTATTTT. Translated, it gives CATSDHDGYTDTQYF. The chain uses TRBV24-1 and TRBJ2-3; no reliable D call. Trimming took off 4 bases at V and 2 bases at J, with 12 bases between the two ends. The CDR3 extends over 15 amino acids. The germline V gene encodes CDR1 KGHDR and CDR2 SFDVKD.

The V and J genes are TRBV29-1 and TRBJ1-2, with D unclear. This CDR3 has 15 amino acids. The germline V gene has CDR1 SQVTM and CDR2 ANQGSEA. V dropped 3 bases and J dropped 2 bases, with 16 bases sitting between them. CDR3 amino acids: CSVEEWVSTNYGYTF. The CDR3 DNA follows: TGCAGCGTTGAGGAGTGGGTCAGTACCAACTATGGCTACACCTTC.

This clonotype was seen only once. The J gene is TRBJ2-1, the V gene TRBV7-2; D unresolved. The length of the CDR3 is 18 residues. Germline V gene sequence: CDR1 SGHTA, CDR2 FQGNSA. Trimming stripped 0 bases from V and 3 bases from J, with 18 bases between. The CDR3 region is CASSLAHIANPSYNEQFF. The CDR3 DNA reads as TGTGCCAGCAGCTTAGCCCATATTGCCAACCCCAGCTACAATGAGCAGTTCTTC.

The CDR3 protein is CASSFGAGGRRRVGYTF. The CDR3 region has the DNA TGTGCCAGCAGTTTCGGGGCAGGAGGGCGCCGGCGGGTTGGCTACACCTTC. This chain joins TRBV27 and TRBJ1-2; D perhaps matches TRBD1 (5 bases). This CDR3 is built from 17 residues. Trimming cost V 3 bases and J 7 bases, with 24 bases left between them. The V gene's germline CDR1 is MNHEY and CDR2 SMNVEV (reference sequence).

This clonotype showed up just a few times. The chain carries TRBV18 and TRBJ2-5; no clear D. Deletions cut 6 bases from V and 2 bases from J, with 13 bases between. Germline V gene lookup returns CDR1 KGHSH and CDR2 LQKENI. The CDR3 spans 14 residues. Here the CDR3 reads CASSPSTRQETQYF. CDR3 nucleotides: TGTGCCAGCTCCCCCTCAACTCGGCAAGAGACCCAGTACTTC.

The table lists this clonotype with a few counts. The chain couples TRBV20-1 to TRBJ2-3, with 11 positions matching TRBD2. The V segment lost 6 bases and the J segment 2 bases; nucleotides outside the gene matches: 13. This CDR3 spans 17 amino acids. The germline CDR1 and CDR2 sequences are DFQATT and SNEGSKA (reference sequence). The CDR3 protein is CSAQTSGSWGSTDTQYF. CDR3 bases: TGCAGTGCACAAACTAGCGGGAGCTGGGGGTCCACAGATACGCAGTATTTT.

This clonotype was counted between two and nine times. The rearrangement joins TRBV5-1 to TRBJ2-3; no clear D. Trimming removed 4 bases from V and 0 bases from J, with 3 bases in between. Germline CDR1 is SGHRS and CDR2 is YFSETQ. The CDR3 sequence is 12 residues long. In DNA, the CDR3 is TGCGCCAGCAGCAAAAGCACAGATACGCAGTATTTT. Residues: CASSKSTDTQYF.

This clonotype showed up just a few times. The J gene is TRBJ2-5, the V gene TRBV5-5; unclear D gene. Germline V gene data show CDR1 as SGHKS and CDR2 as YYEKEE (reference sequence). The V end lost 3 bases, the J end lost 3 bases, and 9 bases lay between the germline ends. The CDR3 extends over 13 amino acids. CDR3 bases: TGTGCCAGCAGCTCCCCCGCGGAAGAGACCCAGTACTTC. It translates to CASSSPAEETQYF.

The chain has TRBV27 and TRBJ2-7, with D possibly TRBD1 on 5 matching bases. V was trimmed by 5 bases and J by 6 bases, leaving 17 bases between them. Germline V gene lookup returns CDR1 MNHEY and CDR2 SMNVEV (reference sequence). The CDR3 loop spans 14 amino acids. The CDR3 loop is CASSQGQGRGEQYF. As DNA, the CDR3 is TGTGCCAGCAGTCAAGGGCAGGGTAGAGGCGAGCAGTACTTC.

This clonotype turned up a few times. This sequence joins TRBV24-1 and TRBJ2-3; D is uncertain. V shed 4 bases and J shed 0 bases, with 7 bases lying between them. Germline V CDR1 and CDR2: KGHDR, SFDVKD. This CDR3 contains 14 residues. CDR3 DNA: TGTGCCACCAGTGACGGAACTAGCACAGATACGCAGTATTTT. This codes for CATSDGTSTDTQYF.

The genes are TRBV20-1 and TRBJ1-4, with D maybe TRBD1 (5 bases). V lost 6 bases, J lost 8 bases, and 13 bases lay in between. CDR3 length: 12 amino acids. Germline CDR1 and CDR2: DFQATT and SNEGSKA (reference sequence). The CDR3 coding sequence is TGCAGTGCCGGGGGAGGTGGGGAAAAACTGTTTTTT. As protein: CSAGGGGEKLFF.